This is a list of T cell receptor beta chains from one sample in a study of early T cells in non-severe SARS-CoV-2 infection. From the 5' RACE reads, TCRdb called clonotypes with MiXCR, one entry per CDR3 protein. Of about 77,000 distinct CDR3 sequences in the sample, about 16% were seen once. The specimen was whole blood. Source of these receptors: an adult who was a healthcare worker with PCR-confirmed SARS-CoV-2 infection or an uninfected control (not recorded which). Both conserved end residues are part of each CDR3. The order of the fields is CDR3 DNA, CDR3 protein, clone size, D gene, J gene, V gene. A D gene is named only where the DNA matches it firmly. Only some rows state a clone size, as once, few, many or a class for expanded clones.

CDR3nt: TGCAGTGCTAGAGATTTTAGGGGGGCTCGGGGCACCGGGGAGCTGTTTTTT
CDR3aa: CSARDFRGARGTGELFF
abundance: -
d_gene: -
j_gene: TRBJ2-2
v_gene: TRBV20-1

CDR3nt: TGCAGTGTCGCGCAGGGGGCCGCTGAAGCTTTCTTT
CDR3aa: CSVAQGAAEAFF
abundance: few
d_gene: TRBD1
j_gene: TRBJ1-1
v_gene: TRBV20-1

CDR3nt: TGCAGCGTTGAAGAGGTTGAGGGTCCGTACTTC
CDR3aa: CSVEEVEGPYF
abundance: few
d_gene: -
j_gene: TRBJ2-7
v_gene: TRBV29-1

CDR3nt: TGTGCCAGCAGCCGACAGGGACTAGGAAAGTCCGGGGAGCTGTTTTTT
CDR3aa: CASSRQGLGKSGELFF
abundance: -
d_gene: -
j_gene: TRBJ2-2
v_gene: TRBV7-9

CDR3nt: TGTGCCAGCAGTTTCAGAACCTATAGACAGGGTCCGGAGACCCAGTACTTC
CDR3aa: CASSFRTYRQGPETQYF
abundance: many
d_gene: TRBD1
j_gene: TRBJ2-5
v_gene: TRBV2

CDR3nt: TGTGCCAGCAGCCGAACGTTACCCATAGATGTGAACACTGAAGCTTTCTTT
CDR3aa: CASSRTLPIDVNTEAFF
abundance: -
d_gene: -
j_gene: TRBJ1-1
v_gene: TRBV11-2

CDR3nt: TGTGCCAGCAGCCAAGGTCCTCACGAGCAGTACTTC
CDR3aa: CASSQGPHEQYF
abundance: few
d_gene: -
j_gene: TRBJ2-7
v_gene: TRBV3-1

CDR3nt: TGTGCCAGCAGTGTAAGAGGGGTTACCACAGATACGCAGTATTTT
CDR3aa: CASSVRGVTTDTQYF
abundance: few
d_gene: -
j_gene: TRBJ2-3
v_gene: TRBV6-1

CDR3nt: TGTGCCAGCAGCTTGGCTCAGAGTCAGGGCCGGTATGGCTACACCTTC
CDR3aa: CASSLAQSQGRYGYTF
abundance: -
d_gene: -
j_gene: TRBJ1-2
v_gene: TRBV5-5

CDR3nt: TGCAGCGTCCGACGGGATGGGGAGGTGTTCTTC
CDR3aa: CSVRRDGEVFF
abundance: few
d_gene: -
j_gene: TRBJ2-1
v_gene: TRBV29-1

CDR3nt: TGTGCCAGCAGCCTGCGGAGGGACGTAGAAATATCAGAAGCTTTCTTT
CDR3aa: CASSLRRDVEISEAFF
abundance: -
d_gene: -
j_gene: TRBJ1-1
v_gene: TRBV11-2

CDR3nt: TGTGCCAGCAGCCAGGTCGCCGGGACTAGCTACGAGCAGTACTTC
CDR3aa: CASSQVAGTSYEQYF
abundance: once
d_gene: TRBD2
j_gene: TRBJ2-7
v_gene: TRBV3-1

CDR3nt: TGCAGCGTTACCGCGGGGGGCCTAGGGGAGACCCAGTACTTC
CDR3aa: CSVTAGGLGETQYF
abundance: few
d_gene: TRBD2
j_gene: TRBJ2-5
v_gene: TRBV29-1

CDR3nt: TGCAGCGTCGAAGGGGGTGGCGCGAGTGAGCAGTTCTTC
CDR3aa: CSVEGGGASEQFF
abundance: many
d_gene: -
j_gene: TRBJ2-1
v_gene: TRBV29-1

CDR3nt: TGCAGTGCTTCAGACCGGGACAGGGGCCGGACTGAAGCTTTCTTT
CDR3aa: CSASDRDRGRTEAFF
abundance: few
d_gene: TRBD1
j_gene: TRBJ1-1
v_gene: TRBV20-1

CDR3nt: TGCGCCAGCAGTCCCCGGACAGGGGGGACAGATACGCAGTATTTT
CDR3aa: CASSPRTGGTDTQYF
abundance: -
d_gene: TRBD1
j_gene: TRBJ2-3
v_gene: TRBV10-2

CDR3nt: TGCAGCGTTGAGGCCCCCCGGGTACAGGCCCTCCGGACCCAGTACTTC
CDR3aa: CSVEAPRVQALRTQYF
abundance: -
d_gene: -
j_gene: TRBJ2-5
v_gene: TRBV29-1

CDR3nt: TGCGCCAGCAGACCCCCGGGACTAGCGGGAGGAGGAGGCACAGATACGCAGTATTTT
CDR3aa: CASRPPGLAGGGGTDTQYF
abundance: -
d_gene: TRBD2
j_gene: TRBJ2-3
v_gene: TRBV10-2

CDR3nt: TGCGCCAGTACTAGCGGGGCCTACTCCTACAATGAGCAGTTCTTC
CDR3aa: CASTSGAYSYNEQFF
abundance: -
d_gene: TRBD2
j_gene: TRBJ2-1
v_gene: TRBV5-1

CDR3nt: TGTGCCAGCTCCCGGGGGAGCCACAATGAGCAGTTCTTC
CDR3aa: CASSRGSHNEQFF
abundance: -
d_gene: -
j_gene: TRBJ2-1
v_gene: TRBV7-3

CDR3nt: TGTGCCAGCAGCTACCGGGACCCAGAGACAGATACGCAGTATTTT
CDR3aa: CASSYRDPETDTQYF
abundance: few
d_gene: -
j_gene: TRBJ2-3
v_gene: TRBV3-1

CDR3nt: TGTGCCAGCAGTTTAGGTGTGCAGGGCTGGGCGCCCCAGCATTTT
CDR3aa: CASSLGVQGWAPQHF
abundance: -
d_gene: -
j_gene: TRBJ1-5
v_gene: TRBV12-3/TRBV12-4

CDR3nt: TGCGCCAGCAGCCAATGGCTGGTGGAGACCCAGTACTTC
CDR3aa: CASSQWLVETQYF
abundance: -
d_gene: -
j_gene: TRBJ2-5
v_gene: TRBV4-1

CDR3nt: TGCGCCAGCAGCCCAGGACGGATCTCCTACGAGCAGTACTTC
CDR3aa: CASSPGRISYEQYF
abundance: few
d_gene: -
j_gene: TRBJ2-7
v_gene: TRBV5-1

CDR3nt: TGTGCCATCAGGGCTGGTAGGCAAAACGAAGCTTTCTTT
CDR3aa: CAIRAGRQNEAFF
abundance: -
d_gene: -
j_gene: TRBJ1-1
v_gene: TRBV10-3

CDR3nt: TGTGCCAGCAGTTTAGAAGATCAGCCCCAGCATTTT
CDR3aa: CASSLEDQPQHF
abundance: -
d_gene: -
j_gene: TRBJ1-5
v_gene: TRBV28

CDR3nt: TGTGCCAGCAGTTTTATTTTAGGACTAGGGGACTACGAGCAGTACTTC
CDR3aa: CASSFILGLGDYEQYF
abundance: -
d_gene: TRBD2
j_gene: TRBJ2-7
v_gene: TRBV12-3/TRBV12-4

CDR3nt: TGCGCCAGCAGCAATAGCGGAACCTACAATGAGCAGTTCTTC
CDR3aa: CASSNSGTYNEQFF
abundance: -
d_gene: -
j_gene: TRBJ2-1
v_gene: TRBV5-1

CDR3nt: TGCAGCGTGATCCCAGGGGGAGAGTACGAGCAGTACTTC
CDR3aa: CSVIPGGEYEQYF
abundance: few
d_gene: TRBD1
j_gene: TRBJ2-7
v_gene: TRBV29-1

CDR3nt: TGTGCCAGCAGATTCGGACAGGGGGCATTTACCGGGGAGCTGTTTTTT
CDR3aa: CASRFGQGAFTGELFF
abundance: few
d_gene: TRBD1
j_gene: TRBJ2-2
v_gene: TRBV3-1

CDR3nt: TGTGCCAGCTCCTCCGGGACGGACTATGGCTACACCTTC
CDR3aa: CASSSGTDYGYTF
abundance: -
d_gene: -
j_gene: TRBJ1-2
v_gene: TRBV19

CDR3nt: TGTGCCAGCAGCTTAGGACATCCCTTGCCCGCCGTGGATGAAAAACTGTTTTTT
CDR3aa: CASSLGHPLPAVDEKLFF
abundance: many
d_gene: -
j_gene: TRBJ1-4
v_gene: TRBV11-2

CDR3nt: TGTGCCTGGATTGTGGGGGGCGGCTACACCTTC
CDR3aa: CAWIVGGGYTF
abundance: -
d_gene: -
j_gene: TRBJ1-2
v_gene: TRBV30

CDR3nt: TGTGCTAGCAGCTTAGCCGTGGATCAGCCCCAGCATTTT
CDR3aa: CASSLAVDQPQHF
abundance: few
d_gene: -
j_gene: TRBJ1-5
v_gene: TRBV7-7

CDR3nt: TGTGCCAGCAGTCTTGGACTAGCGGGGTCCACAGATACGCAGTATTTT
CDR3aa: CASSLGLAGSTDTQYF
abundance: many
d_gene: TRBD2
j_gene: TRBJ2-3
v_gene: TRBV12-3/TRBV12-4

CDR3nt: TGTGCCATCAGGGGACAGGCCACTAGCGGAGGCCCCCGCCTGGGGTACAATGAGCAGTTCTTC
CDR3aa: CAIRGQATSGGPRLGYNEQFF
abundance: -
d_gene: -
j_gene: TRBJ2-1
v_gene: TRBV10-3

CDR3nt: TGTGCCAGCAGCTTCCTGGACCCTTACCTATACGAGCAGTACTTC
CDR3aa: CASSFLDPYLYEQYF
abundance: few
d_gene: -
j_gene: TRBJ2-7
v_gene: TRBV7-2

CDR3nt: TGTGCCAGCAGTTTCACAGAGAGCAATCAGCCCCAGCATTTT
CDR3aa: CASSFTESNQPQHF
abundance: -
d_gene: -
j_gene: TRBJ1-5
v_gene: TRBV6-6

CDR3nt: TGTGCCAGCTGGAGGCAGGGATGGGTCGATGGCTACACCTTC
CDR3aa: CASWRQGWVDGYTF
abundance: -
d_gene: -
j_gene: TRBJ1-2
v_gene: TRBV6-5

CDR3nt: TGTGCCACCAGTGCTTCCCCTGGGGGACAGGGGAATAGCAATCAGCCCCAGCATTTT
CDR3aa: CATSASPGGQGNSNQPQHF
abundance: few
d_gene: TRBD1
j_gene: TRBJ1-5
v_gene: TRBV24-1

CDR3nt: TGTGCCAGCAGCCCACCGACGCCACAGGGGCGCCTCCACTTT
CDR3aa: CASSPPTPQGRLHF
abundance: few
d_gene: TRBD1
j_gene: TRBJ1-6
v_gene: TRBV9

CDR3nt: TGTGCCAGCAGCTTAGCGATCGGAGCAACTAATGAAAAACTGTTTTTT
CDR3aa: CASSLAIGATNEKLFF
abundance: few
d_gene: -
j_gene: TRBJ1-4
v_gene: TRBV7-9

CDR3nt: TGTGCCAGCAGCCAACGAGCGGCGGCTAGCGGGAGTCGGGAGCTGTTTTTT
CDR3aa: CASSQRAAASGSRELFF
abundance: -
d_gene: TRBD2
j_gene: TRBJ2-2
v_gene: TRBV4-2

CDR3nt: TGTGCCAGCAGTTACTTTCGGGGGACTGAAGCTTTCTTT
CDR3aa: CASSYFRGTEAFF
abundance: -
d_gene: -
j_gene: TRBJ1-1
v_gene: TRBV6-5

CDR3nt: TGTGCCAGCAGGCGTTCCGGGACCACTGGAAACACCATATATTTT
CDR3aa: CASRRSGTTGNTIYF
abundance: -
d_gene: -
j_gene: TRBJ1-3
v_gene: TRBV12-3/TRBV12-4